Described below is a single T cell receptor beta chain sequence and its context. In the same sample, other DNA sequences code for this CDR3. This CDR3 has 15 residues. V trimming: 4 bases; J trimming: 1 base; junction bases outside the gene matches: 4. Germline values: CDR1 SGHRS, CDR2 YFSETQ. This entry belongs to a study of blood T cell repertoires in COVID-19. Study overall: Samples representing acute and convalescent COVID-19 were sourced from the United States, Italy and Spain. Nucleic acid was either cDNA or gDNA, and it came from T cells, B-cell-depleted T cells, or PBMCs.

How the authors handled the data: Counts of nucleated cells, estimated from reference gene primer amplification, were obtained. Profiling relied on immunoSEQ multiplex PCR, and the TCRdb table lists in-frame clones only, not all of them. For V, J and clone size, that table is used; D and trimming come from the DNA. The table includes about 160,000 clones, about four fifths detected once. This sequence joins TRBV5-1 and TRBJ2-2, with 7 bases that match TRBD1. Sequenced: peripheral blood. The clonotype comes from an older man who had recovered from COVID-19. Written as DNA, the CDR3 is TGCGCCAGCAGCCGAACAGGGGAGAACACCGGGGAGCTGTTTTTT. This encodes CASSRTGENTGELFF. Drawing the rest from reference TRBV5-1 and TRBJ2-2, the complete variable domain is KAGVTQTPRYLIKTRGQQVTLSCSPISGHRSVSWYQQTPGQGLQFLFEYFSETQRNKGNFPGRFSGRQFSNSRSEMNVSTLELGDSALYLCASSRTGENTGELFFGEGSRLTVL.